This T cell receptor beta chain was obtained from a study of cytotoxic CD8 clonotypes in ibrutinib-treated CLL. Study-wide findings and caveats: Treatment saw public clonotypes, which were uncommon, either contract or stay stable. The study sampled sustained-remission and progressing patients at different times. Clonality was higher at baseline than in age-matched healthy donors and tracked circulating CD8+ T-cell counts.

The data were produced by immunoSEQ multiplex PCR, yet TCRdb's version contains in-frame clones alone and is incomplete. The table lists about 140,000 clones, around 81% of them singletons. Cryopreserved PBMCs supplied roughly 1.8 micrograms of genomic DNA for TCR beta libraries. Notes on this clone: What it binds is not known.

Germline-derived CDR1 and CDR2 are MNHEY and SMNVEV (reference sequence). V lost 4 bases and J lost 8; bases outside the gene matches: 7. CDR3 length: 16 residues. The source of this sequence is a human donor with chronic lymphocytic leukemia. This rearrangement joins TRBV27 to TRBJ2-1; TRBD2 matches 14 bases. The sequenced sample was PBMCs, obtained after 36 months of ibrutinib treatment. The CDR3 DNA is TGTGCCAGCAGTTACGGACTAGCGGGGGGTCCAGATGAGCAGTTCTTC. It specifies CASSYGLAGGPDEQFF.